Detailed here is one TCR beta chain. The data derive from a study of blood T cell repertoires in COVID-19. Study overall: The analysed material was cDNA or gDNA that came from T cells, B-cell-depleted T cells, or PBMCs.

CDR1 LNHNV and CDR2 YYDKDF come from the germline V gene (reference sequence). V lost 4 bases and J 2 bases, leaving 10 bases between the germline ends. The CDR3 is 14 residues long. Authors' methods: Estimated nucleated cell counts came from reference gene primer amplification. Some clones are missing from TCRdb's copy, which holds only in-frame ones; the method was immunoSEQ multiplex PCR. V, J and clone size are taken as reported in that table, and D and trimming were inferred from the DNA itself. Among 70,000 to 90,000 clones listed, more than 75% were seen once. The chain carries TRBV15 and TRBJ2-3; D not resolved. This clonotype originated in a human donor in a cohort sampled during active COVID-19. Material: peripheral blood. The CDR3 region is CATSISSFTDTQYF. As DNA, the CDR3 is TGTGCCACCAGCATTAGCAGTTTCACAGATACGCAGTATTTT. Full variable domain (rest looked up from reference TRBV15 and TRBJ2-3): DAMVIQNPRYQVTQFGKPVTLSCSQTLNHNVMYWYQQKSSQAPKLLFHYYDKDFNNEADTPDNFQSRRPNTSFCFLDIRSPGLGDTAMYLCATSISSFTDTQYFGPGTRLTVL.